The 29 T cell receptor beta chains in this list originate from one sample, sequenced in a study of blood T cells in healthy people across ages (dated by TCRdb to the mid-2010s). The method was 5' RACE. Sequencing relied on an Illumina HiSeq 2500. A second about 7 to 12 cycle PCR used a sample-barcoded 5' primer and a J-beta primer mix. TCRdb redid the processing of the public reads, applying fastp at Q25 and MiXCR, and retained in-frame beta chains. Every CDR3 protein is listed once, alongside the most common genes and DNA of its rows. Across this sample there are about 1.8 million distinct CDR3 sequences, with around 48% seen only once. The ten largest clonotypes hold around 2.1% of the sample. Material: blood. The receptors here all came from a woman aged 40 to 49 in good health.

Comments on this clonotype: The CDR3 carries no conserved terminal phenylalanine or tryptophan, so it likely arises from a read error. In nucleotides, the CDR3 is TGTGCCAGCAGCTTAGGCGGACTAGCGGGGTTCAATGAGCAGTACTAC. It translates to CASSLGGLAGFNEQYY. This sequence joins TRBV7-2 and TRBJ2-1, with 12 bases matching TRBD2. The DNA end lines up better with TRBJ2-7; the J call may be wrong. The CDR3 consists of 16 residues. Germline V gene lookup returns CDR1 SGHTA and CDR2 FQGNSA.

CDR3 residues: CASNPAGGGADTQYF. DNA of the CDR3: TGTGCCAGCAACCCAGCGGGGGGCGGGGCAGATACGCAGTATTTT. The rearrangement joins TRBV6-5 to TRBJ2-3, with 9 bases fitting TRBD2. The junction had 9 bases not matched to a gene; V was cut back by 7 bases and J by 4 bases. This CDR3 spans 15 amino acids. Germline loops: CDR1 MNHEY, CDR2 SVGAGI.

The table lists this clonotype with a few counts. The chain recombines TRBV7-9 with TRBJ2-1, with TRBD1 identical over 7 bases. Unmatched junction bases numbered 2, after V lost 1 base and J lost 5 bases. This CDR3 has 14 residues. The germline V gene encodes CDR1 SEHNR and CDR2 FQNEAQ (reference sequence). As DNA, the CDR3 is TGTGCCAGCAGCTTAGGGCAGGGGGACAATGAGCAGTTCTTC. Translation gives CASSLGQGDNEQFF.

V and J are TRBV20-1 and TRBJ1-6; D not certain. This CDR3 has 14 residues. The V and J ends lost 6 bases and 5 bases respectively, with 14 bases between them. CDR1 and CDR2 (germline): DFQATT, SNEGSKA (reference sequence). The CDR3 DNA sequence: TGCAGTGCAGCTACTAGGCCGGATAATTCACCCCTCCACTTT. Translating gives CSAATRPDNSPLHF.

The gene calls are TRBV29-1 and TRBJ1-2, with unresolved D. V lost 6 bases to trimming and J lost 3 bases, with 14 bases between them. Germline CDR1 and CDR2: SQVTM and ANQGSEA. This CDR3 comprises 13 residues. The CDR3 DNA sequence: TGCAGCGTGAGGCTTGACAACTACTATGGCTACACCTTC. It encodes CSVRLDNYYGYTF.

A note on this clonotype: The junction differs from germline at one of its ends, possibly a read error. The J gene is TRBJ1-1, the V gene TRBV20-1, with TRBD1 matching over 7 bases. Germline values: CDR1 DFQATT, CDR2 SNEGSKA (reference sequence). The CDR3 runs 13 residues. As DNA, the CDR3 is TGCAGTACAAACAGGGGACTGAATACTGAAGCTTTCTTT. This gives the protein CSTNRGLNTEAFF.

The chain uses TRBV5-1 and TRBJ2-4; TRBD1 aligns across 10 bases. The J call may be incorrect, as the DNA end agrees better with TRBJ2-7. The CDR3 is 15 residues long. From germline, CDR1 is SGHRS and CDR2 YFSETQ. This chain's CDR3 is CASSLGGQGGAEQYF. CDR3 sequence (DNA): TGCGCCAGCAGCTTGGGAGGACAGGGGGGGGCCGAGCAGTACTTC.

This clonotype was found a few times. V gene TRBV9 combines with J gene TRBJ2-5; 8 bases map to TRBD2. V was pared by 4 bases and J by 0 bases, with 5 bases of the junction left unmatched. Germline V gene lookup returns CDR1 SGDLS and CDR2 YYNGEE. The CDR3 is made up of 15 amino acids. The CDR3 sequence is CASSRGGVNQETQYF. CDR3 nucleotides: TGTGCCAGCAGCCGGGGGGGGGTAAACCAAGAGACCCAGTACTTC.

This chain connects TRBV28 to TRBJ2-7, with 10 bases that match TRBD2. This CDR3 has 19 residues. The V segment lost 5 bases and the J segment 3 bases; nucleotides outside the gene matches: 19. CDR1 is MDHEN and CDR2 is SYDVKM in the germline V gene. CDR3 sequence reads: CASSLYRVAGGRVGYEQYF. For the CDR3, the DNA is TGTGCCAGCAGTCTCTATCGGGTAGCGGGGGGCCGAGTGGGCTACGAGCAGTACTTC.

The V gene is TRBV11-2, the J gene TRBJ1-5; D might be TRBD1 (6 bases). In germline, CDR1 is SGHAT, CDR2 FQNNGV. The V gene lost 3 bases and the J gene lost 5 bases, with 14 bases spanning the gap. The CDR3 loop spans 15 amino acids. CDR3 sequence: CASSLIWGADQPQHF. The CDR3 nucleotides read TGTGCCAGCAGCTTGATTTGGGGGGCCGATCAGCCCCAGCATTTT.

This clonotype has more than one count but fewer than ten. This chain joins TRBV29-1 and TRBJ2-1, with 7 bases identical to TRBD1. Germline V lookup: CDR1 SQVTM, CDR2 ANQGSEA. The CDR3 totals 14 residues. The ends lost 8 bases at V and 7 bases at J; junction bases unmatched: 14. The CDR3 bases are TGCAGCACACGCTCGCGGACAGGTGCGAATGAGCAGTTCTTC. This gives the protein CSTRSRTGANEQFF.

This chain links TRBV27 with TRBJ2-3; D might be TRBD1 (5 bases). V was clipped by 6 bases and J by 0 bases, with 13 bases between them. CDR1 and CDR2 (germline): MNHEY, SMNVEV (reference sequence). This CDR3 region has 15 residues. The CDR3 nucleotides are TGTGCCAGCAGCCGGCAGGGCTATAGCACAGATACGCAGTATTTT. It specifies CASSRQGYSTDTQYF.

CDR3 nucleotide sequence: TGTGCCAGCTCACCAACCACAGGTGTCGGCGAGCAGTACTTC. Its translation: CASSPTTGVGEQYF. V gene TRBV18 combines with J gene TRBJ2-5; D perhaps matches TRBD1 (5 bases). The DNA end is more similar to TRBJ2-7, so the J call may be wrong. The CDR3 consists of 14 residues. The germline V gene encodes CDR1 KGHSH and CDR2 LQKENI.

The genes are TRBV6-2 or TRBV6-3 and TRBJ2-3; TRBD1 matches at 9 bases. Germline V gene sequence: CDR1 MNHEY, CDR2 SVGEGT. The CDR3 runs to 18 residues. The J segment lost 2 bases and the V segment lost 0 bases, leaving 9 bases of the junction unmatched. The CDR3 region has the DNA TGTGCCAGCAGTTACTCTCCCGCCGGACAGGGGAACACAGATACGCAGTATTTT. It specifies CASSYSPAGQGNTDTQYF.

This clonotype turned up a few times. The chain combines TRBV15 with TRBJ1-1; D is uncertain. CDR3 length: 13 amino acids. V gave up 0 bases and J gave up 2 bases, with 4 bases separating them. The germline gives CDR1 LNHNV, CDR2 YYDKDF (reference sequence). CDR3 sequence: CATSRDLNTEAFF. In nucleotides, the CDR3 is TGTGCCACCAGCAGAGATCTAAACACTGAAGCTTTCTTT.

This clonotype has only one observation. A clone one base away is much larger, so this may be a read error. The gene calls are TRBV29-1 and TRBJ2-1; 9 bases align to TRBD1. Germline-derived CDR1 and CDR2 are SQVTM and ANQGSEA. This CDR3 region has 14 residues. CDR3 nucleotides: TGCAGCTCGAGACAGGGGGTCGGCCCCAATGAGCGGTTCTTC. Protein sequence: CSSRQGVGPNERFF.

The DNA of the CDR3 is TGTGCCAGCCGAGGGTGGAACTACAATGAGCAGTTCTTC. Amino acids: CASRGWNYNEQFF. V usage is TRBV6-2 or TRBV6-3 and J usage is TRBJ2-1, with D possibly TRBD2 on 5 matching bases. The V gene lost 8 bases and the J gene lost 3 bases, with 11 bases spanning the gap. In germline, CDR1 is MNHEY, CDR2 SVGEGT. The CDR3 runs 13 residues.

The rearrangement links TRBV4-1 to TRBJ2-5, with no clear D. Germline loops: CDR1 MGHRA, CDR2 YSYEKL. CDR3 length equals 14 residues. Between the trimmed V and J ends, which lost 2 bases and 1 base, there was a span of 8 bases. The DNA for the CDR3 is TGCGCCAGCAGCCAAATTGCATCCCAAGAGACCCAGTACTTC. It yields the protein CASSQIASQETQYF.

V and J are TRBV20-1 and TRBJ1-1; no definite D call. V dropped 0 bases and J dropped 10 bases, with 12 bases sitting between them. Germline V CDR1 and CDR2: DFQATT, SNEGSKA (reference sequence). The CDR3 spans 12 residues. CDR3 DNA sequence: TGCAGTGCTAGAGACCGGGTGAAGGGAGCTTTCTTT. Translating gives CSARDRVKGAFF.

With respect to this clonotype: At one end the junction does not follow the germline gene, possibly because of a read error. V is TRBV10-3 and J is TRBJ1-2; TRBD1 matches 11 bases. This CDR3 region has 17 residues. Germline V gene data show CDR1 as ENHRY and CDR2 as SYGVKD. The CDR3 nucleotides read TGTGCCATCAGTGAGCGGACAGGGGGCGCGATTAACTATGGCAACACCTTC. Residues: CAISERTGGAINYGNTF.

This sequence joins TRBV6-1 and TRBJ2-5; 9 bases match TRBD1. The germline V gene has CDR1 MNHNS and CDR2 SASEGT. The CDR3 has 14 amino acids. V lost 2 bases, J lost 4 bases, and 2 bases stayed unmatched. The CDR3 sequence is CASSERGQGETQYF. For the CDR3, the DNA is TGTGCCAGCAGTGAAAGGGGACAGGGAGAGACCCAGTACTTC.

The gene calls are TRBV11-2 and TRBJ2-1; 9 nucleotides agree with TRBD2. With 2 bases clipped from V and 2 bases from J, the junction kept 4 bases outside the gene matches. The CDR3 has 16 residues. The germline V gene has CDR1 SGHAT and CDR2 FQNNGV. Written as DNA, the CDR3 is TGTGCCAGCAGCTTAAAACCTAGCGGGGCCTACAATGAGCAGTTCTTC. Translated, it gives CASSLKPSGAYNEQFF. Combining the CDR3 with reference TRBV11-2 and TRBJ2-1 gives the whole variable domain EAGVAQSPRYKIIEKRQSVAFWCNPISGHATLYWYQQILGQGPKLLIQFQNNGVVDDSQLPKDRFSAERLKGVDSTLKIQPAKLEDSAVYLCASSLKPSGAYNEQFFGPGTRLTVL.

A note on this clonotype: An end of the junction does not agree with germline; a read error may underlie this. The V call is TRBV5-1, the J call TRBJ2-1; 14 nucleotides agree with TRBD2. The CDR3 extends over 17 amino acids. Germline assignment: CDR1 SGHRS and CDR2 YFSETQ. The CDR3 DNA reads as TGCGCCAGCAGCGGCGGACTAGCGGGGGGCTCCTACAATGGGCAGTTCTTC. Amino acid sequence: CASSGGLAGGSYNGQFF.

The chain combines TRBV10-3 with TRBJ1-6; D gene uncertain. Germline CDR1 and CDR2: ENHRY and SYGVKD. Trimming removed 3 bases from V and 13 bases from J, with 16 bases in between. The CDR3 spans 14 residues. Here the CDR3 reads CAISDGPLNRPLHF. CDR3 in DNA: TGTGCCATCAGTGACGGGCCTTTAAATCGGCCCCTCCACTTT.

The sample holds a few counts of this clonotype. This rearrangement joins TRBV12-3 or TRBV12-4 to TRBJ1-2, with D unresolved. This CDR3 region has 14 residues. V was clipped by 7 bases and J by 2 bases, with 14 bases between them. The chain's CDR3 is CASNIKGLNYGYTF. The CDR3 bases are TGTGCCAGCAACATAAAAGGCCTAAACTATGGCTACACCTTC.

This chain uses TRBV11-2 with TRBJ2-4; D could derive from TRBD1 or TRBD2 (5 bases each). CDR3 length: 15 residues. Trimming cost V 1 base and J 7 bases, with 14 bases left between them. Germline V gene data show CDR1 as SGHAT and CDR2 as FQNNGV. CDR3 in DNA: TGTGCCAGCAGCTTAGTTGGGGACCCAAATAACATTCAGTACTTC. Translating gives CASSLVGDPNNIQYF.

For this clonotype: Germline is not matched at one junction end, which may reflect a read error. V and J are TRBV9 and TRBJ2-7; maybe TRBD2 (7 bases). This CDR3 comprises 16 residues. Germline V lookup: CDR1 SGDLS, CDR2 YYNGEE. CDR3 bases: TGTGCCAACAGCGTAGAAAAAGGGGGGGCTTACAATGAGCAGTACTTC. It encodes CANSVEKGGAYNEQYF.

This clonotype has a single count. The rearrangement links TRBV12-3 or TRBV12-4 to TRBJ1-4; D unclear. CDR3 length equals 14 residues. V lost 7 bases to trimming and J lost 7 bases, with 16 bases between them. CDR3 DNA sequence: TGTGCCAGCACGGGTCTGGGTGTGAGTGAAAAACTGTTTTTT. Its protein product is CASTGLGVSEKLFF.

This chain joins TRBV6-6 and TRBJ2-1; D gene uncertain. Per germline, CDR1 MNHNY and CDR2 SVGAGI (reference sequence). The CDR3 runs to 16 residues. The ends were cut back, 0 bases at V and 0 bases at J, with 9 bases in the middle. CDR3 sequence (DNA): TGTGCCAGCAGTTACTCTCCGTCTAGCTCCTACAATGAGCAGTTCTTC. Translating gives CASSYSPSSSYNEQFF.